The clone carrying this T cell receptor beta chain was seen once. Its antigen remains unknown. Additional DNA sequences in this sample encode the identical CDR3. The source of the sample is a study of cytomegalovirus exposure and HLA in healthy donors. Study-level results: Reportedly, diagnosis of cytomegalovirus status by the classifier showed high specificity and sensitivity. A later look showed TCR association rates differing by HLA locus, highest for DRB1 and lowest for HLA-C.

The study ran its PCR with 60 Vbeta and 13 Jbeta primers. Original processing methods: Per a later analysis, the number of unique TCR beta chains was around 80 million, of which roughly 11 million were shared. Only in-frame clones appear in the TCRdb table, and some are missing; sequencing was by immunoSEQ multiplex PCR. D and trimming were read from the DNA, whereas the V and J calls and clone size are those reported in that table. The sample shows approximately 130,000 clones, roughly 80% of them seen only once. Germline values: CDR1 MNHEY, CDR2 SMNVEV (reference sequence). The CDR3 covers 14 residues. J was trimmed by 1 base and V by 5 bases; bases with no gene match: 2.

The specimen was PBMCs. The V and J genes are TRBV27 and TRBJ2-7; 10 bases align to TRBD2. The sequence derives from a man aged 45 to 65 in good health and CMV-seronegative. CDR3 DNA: TGTGCCAGCAGTCGACTAGCGGGTTCCTACGAGCAGTACTTC. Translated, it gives CASSRLAGSYEQYF.